The 8 T cell receptor beta chains in this list originate from one sample, sequenced in a study of PD-L1 blockade in urothelial cancer. Assay: immunoSEQ multiplex PCR; the TCRdb copy retains only in-frame clones and omits some. The sample includes 80,000 to 100,000 clones, more than 75% of them seen just once. The source material was PBMCs, sampled around atezolizumab (anti-PD-L1) treatment. These receptors were collected from a man in his 70s with urothelial cancer.

This clone has a single count. This chain joins TRBV18 and TRBJ1-4; a possible D gene is TRBD1 (5 bases). This CDR3 is 13 amino acids long. Trimming cost V 2 bases and J 7 bases, with 8 bases left between them. Per the germline V gene, CDR1 is KGHSH and CDR2 is LQKENI. CDR3 bases: TGTGCCAGCTCACCAGGAGACAGTGAAAAACTGTTTTTT. This gives the protein CASSPGDSEKLFF.

The genes are TRBV4-1 and TRBJ2-7; 10 nucleotides line up with TRBD2. This CDR3 has 13 amino acids. From germline, CDR1 is MGHRA and CDR2 YSYEKL. V was clipped by 4 bases and J by 7 bases; unmatched bases: 4. This CDR3 is CASSPGLATEQYF. The CDR3 nucleotides are TGCGCCAGCAGCCCGGGACTAGCGACAGAGCAGTACTTC.

This rearrangement joins TRBV18 to TRBJ1-1; D is undetermined. Trimming pared 3 bases from V and 0 bases from J, leaving 14 bases between. The V gene's germline CDR1 is KGHSH and CDR2 LQKENI. The length of the CDR3 is 16 residues. The CDR3 is CASSPLTTVMNTEAFF. The CDR3 region has the DNA TGTGCCAGCTCACCCCTTACCACAGTGATGAACACTGAAGCTTTCTTT. Drawing the rest from reference TRBV18 and TRBJ1-1, the complete variable domain is NAGVMQNPRHLVRRRGQEARLRCSPMKGHSHVYWYRQLPEEGLKFMVYLQKENIIDESGMPKERFSAEFPKEGPSILRIQQVVRGDSAAYFCASSPLTTVMNTEAFFGQGTRLTVV.

This rearrangement joins TRBV9 to TRBJ2-1; D may be TRBD1 (6 bases). The CDR3 is 15 amino acids. CDR1 is SGDLS, CDR2 YYNGEE, per germline. Deletions cut 0 bases from V and 1 base from J, with 8 bases between. The CDR3 sequence: CASSVVGASYNEQFF. The CDR3 bases are TGTGCCAGCAGCGTAGTGGGGGCGTCCTACAATGAGCAGTTCTTC.

The rearrangement uses TRBV2 and TRBJ2-1, with TRBD2 matching over 8 bases. Per the germline V gene, CDR1 is SNHLY and CDR2 is FYNNEI. This CDR3 region has 14 residues. V lost 7 bases to trimming and J lost 0 bases; unmatched junction nucleotides: 2. CDR3 coding DNA: TGTGCCAGCACCGGGGGGGCCTCCTACAATGAGCAGTTCTTC. It specifies CASTGGASYNEQFF.

This clone appeared a few times. The chain carries TRBV5-8 and TRBJ2-1; 11 bases map to TRBD2. The CDR3 loop spans 15 amino acids. From germline, CDR1 is SGHTS and CDR2 YDEGEE. Trimming cost V 0 bases and J 8 bases; bases outside gene matches: 4. The CDR3 loop is CASSLGTSGSDEQFF. CDR3 nucleotide sequence: TGTGCCAGCAGCTTGGGAACTAGCGGGAGCGATGAGCAGTTCTTC.

V and J are TRBV6-1 and TRBJ2-3; 8 bases align to TRBD1. Looked up from germline, CDR1 is MNHNS and CDR2 is SASEGT. V lost 5 bases to trimming and J lost 1 base; unmatched junction nucleotides: 2. CDR3 length: 14 residues. In DNA form, the CDR3 reads TGTGCCAGCAGTCAGGACAGGGGCACAGATACGCAGTATTTT. Protein sequence: CASSQDRGTDTQYF.

In this sample, this clone turned up a few times. This chain joins TRBV7-9 and TRBJ2-5; no reliable D call. The CDR3 covers 14 residues. Deletions cut 1 base from V and 1 base from J, with 7 bases between. Germline V gene sequence: CDR1 SEHNR, CDR2 FQNEAQ (reference sequence). The CDR3 nucleotides read TGTGCCAGCAGCTTAGTGACATTCCAAGAGACCCAGTACTTC. It encodes CASSLVTFQETQYF.